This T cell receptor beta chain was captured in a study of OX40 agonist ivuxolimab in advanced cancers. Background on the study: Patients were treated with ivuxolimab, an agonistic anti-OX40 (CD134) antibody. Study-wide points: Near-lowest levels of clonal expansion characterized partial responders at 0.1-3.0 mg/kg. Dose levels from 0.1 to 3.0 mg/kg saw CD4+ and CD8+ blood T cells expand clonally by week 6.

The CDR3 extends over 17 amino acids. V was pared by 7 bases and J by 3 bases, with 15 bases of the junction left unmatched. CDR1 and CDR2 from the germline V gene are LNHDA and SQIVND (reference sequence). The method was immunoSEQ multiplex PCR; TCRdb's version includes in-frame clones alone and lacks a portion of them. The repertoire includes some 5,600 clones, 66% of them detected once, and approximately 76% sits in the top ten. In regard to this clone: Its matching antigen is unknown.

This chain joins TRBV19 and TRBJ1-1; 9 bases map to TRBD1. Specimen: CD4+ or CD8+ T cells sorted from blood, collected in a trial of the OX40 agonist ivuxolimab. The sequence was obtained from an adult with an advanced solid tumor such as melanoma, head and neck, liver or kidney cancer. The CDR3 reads CASTSSWTGDFDTEAFF. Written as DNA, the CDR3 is TGTGCCAGTACCTCCAGTTGGACAGGGGACTTCGACACTGAAGCTTTCTTT.